Following are 28 T cell receptor beta chains from one sample sequenced in a study of beta chain features in type 1 diabetes. Findings and limits, study-wide: People with Type 1 diabetes carried modestly yet significantly shorter TCRB CDR3s in all four CD4+ subsets.

Expressed TCRB transcripts got sequenced, as all isolated RNA was reverse transcribed. TCRdb's copy holds only in-frame clones and misses some; the assay was immunoSEQ multiplex PCR. This repertoire shows around 600,000 clones, roughly an eighth found once; its top ten account for roughly 0.12%. These receptors' antigens are unknown. Sequenced input: naive CD4+ T cells from blood. These receptors originate from a man aged 30 to 39 with type 1 diabetes.

This clone was seen a few times. This sequence joins TRBV11-2 and TRBJ2-3; weak D call: TRBD1 (6 bases). The germline gives CDR1 SGHAT, CDR2 FQNNGV. Trimming stripped 3 bases from V and 5 bases from J, with 18 bases between. This CDR3 has 16 amino acids. The DNA of the CDR3 is TGTGCCAGCAGCTTTCAGGACAGACGGTCTGGAGATACGCAGTATTTT. Translating gives CASSFQDRRSGDTQYF. Full variable domain (rest looked up from reference TRBV11-2 and TRBJ2-3): EAGVAQSPRYKIIEKRQSVAFWCNPISGHATLYWYQQILGQGPKLLIQFQNNGVVDDSQLPKDRFSAERLKGVDSTLKIQPAKLEDSAVYLCASSFQDRRSGDTQYFGPGTRLTVL.

The chain joins TRBV2 to TRBJ2-5; 8 positions agree with TRBD1. V lost 7 bases and J lost 2; bases outside the gene matches: 15. Germline V lookup: CDR1 SNHLY, CDR2 FYNNEI. CDR3 size: 17 residues. The CDR3 bases are TGTGCCAGCAAACCCGGACAGGGAAGAGGGGAGCAAGAGACCCAGTACTTC. This gives the protein CASKPGQGRGEQETQYF.

This sequence joins TRBV7-2 and TRBJ1-1; D uncertain. V lost 4 bases and J lost 0, with 9 bases in between. The CDR3 length is 14 residues. Germline V gene data show CDR1 as SGHTA and CDR2 as FQGNSA. Written as DNA, the CDR3 is TGTGCCAGCAGCTGGCGGGCGGTGAACACTGAAGCTTTCTTT. This codes for CASSWRAVNTEAFF.

The genes are TRBV15 and TRBJ1-5; D may be TRBD1 (6 bases). This CDR3 has 17 residues. Germline CDR1 LNHNV, CDR2 YYDKDF (reference sequence). Trimming shortened V by 0 bases and J by 2 bases, and 14 bases separated the two germline ends. This CDR3 is CATSRDAGARGNQPQHF. DNA of the CDR3: TGTGCCACCAGCAGAGATGCAGGGGCCCGGGGCAATCAGCCCCAGCATTTT.

In regard to this clone: Its ends do not fully match the called genes, so a read error is possible. The chain couples TRBV7-7 to TRBJ2-5, with 14 bases that match TRBD2. Per germline, CDR1 SSHAT and CDR2 FNYEAQ (reference sequence). The CDR3 has 16 amino acids. DNA for the CDR3: TGTGCTAGCAGCATCGGACTAGCGGGGGGCAAAGAGACCCAGTACTTC. Translation gives CASSIGLAGGKETQYF.

This clone was recorded a few times. The V call is TRBV9, the J call TRBJ1-6; the D gene is possibly TRBD1 (6 bases). The CDR3 has 14 amino acids. Germline V gives CDR1 SGDLS, CDR2 YYNGEE. V lost 2 bases and J 5 bases, leaving 8 bases between the germline ends. The CDR3 sequence: CASSVEGDNSPLHF. The CDR3 DNA follows: TGTGCCAGCAGCGTCGAGGGGGATAATTCACCCCTCCACTTT.

The V gene is TRBV2, the J gene TRBJ1-2; D uncertain. The CDR3 covers 12 residues. The V end lost 4 bases, the J end lost 4 bases, and 7 bases lay between the germline ends. Germline loops: CDR1 SNHLY, CDR2 FYNNEI. The CDR3 here is CASSGESYGYTF. The CDR3 DNA reads TGTGCCAGCAGTGGGGAGAGCTATGGCTACACCTTC.

The gene calls are TRBV30 and TRBJ1-5; D is unresolved. CDR3 length equals 14 residues. Trimming removed 7 bases at V and 0 bases at J, with 13 bases between. CDR1 and CDR2 from the germline V gene are GTSNPN and SVGIG (reference sequence). CDR3 DNA sequence: TGTGCCTTTTACATACGGGGTAGCAATCAGCCCCAGCATTTT. This encodes CAFYIRGSNQPQHF.

The chain employs TRBV19 and TRBJ1-5; no definite D call. Germline V lookup: CDR1 LNHDA, CDR2 SQIVND (reference sequence). This CDR3 contains 15 residues. Between the trimmed V and J ends, which lost 3 bases and 5 bases, there was a span of 14 bases. CDR3 sequence reads: CASSIAKGMDQPQHF. For the CDR3, the DNA is TGTGCCAGTAGTATTGCCAAGGGTATGGATCAGCCCCAGCATTTT.

This clone was seen a few times. CDR3 in DNA: TGTGCCAGCAGTTTACACTTCGAGGACAGCTCCGCTGAAGCTTTCTTT. Protein sequence: CASSLHFEDSSAEAFF. The chain has TRBV27 and TRBJ1-1; tentative D call: TRBD1 (6 bases). Trimming stripped 2 bases from V and 6 bases from J, with 19 bases between. The germline gives CDR1 MNHEY, CDR2 SMNVEV (reference sequence). The CDR3 has 16 amino acids.

The V gene is TRBV29-1, the J gene TRBJ2-7; a weak D match, TRBD1 (7 bases). The CDR3 has 12 amino acids. From germline, CDR1 is SQVTM and CDR2 ANQGSEA. The V and J ends lost 5 bases and 4 bases respectively, with 12 bases between them. In nucleotides, the CDR3 is TGCAGCGTTCGGACAGGAGGGTACGAGCAGTACTTC. Translated, it gives CSVRTGGYEQYF.

This clone was recorded a few times. The V and J genes are TRBV7-2 and TRBJ1-2; D perhaps matches TRBD1 (6 bases). CDR3 length: 13 residues. Trimming pared 3 bases from V and 12 bases from J, leaving 17 bases between. Germline V gives CDR1 SGHTA, CDR2 FQGNSA. CDR3: CASSFLQGGGNTF. CDR3 DNA sequence: TGTGCCAGCAGCTTCCTACAGGGAGGCGGGAACACCTTC.

This chain connects TRBV6-5 to TRBJ2-1, with 7 nucleotides matching TRBD2. Germline-derived CDR1 and CDR2 are MNHEY and SVGAGI. V was pared by 7 bases and J by 5 bases, with 8 bases of the junction left unmatched. The length of the CDR3 is 14 residues. The CDR3 DNA reads as TGTGCCAGCACCAAAGCGGGGCGGAACAATGAGCAGTTCTTC. As protein: CASTKAGRNNEQFF.

The genes are TRBV5-1 and TRBJ1-1; D is uncertain. V shed 0 bases and J shed 3 bases, with 9 bases lying between them. CDR3 size: 14 residues. From germline, CDR1 is SGHRS and CDR2 YFSETQ. The CDR3 bases are TGCGCCAGCAGCTTGGATTCCGGGGACACTGAAGCTTTCTTT. Amino acid sequence: CASSLDSGDTEAFF.

This clone has more than one count but fewer than ten. The V gene is TRBV11-2, the J gene TRBJ2-1; TRBD2 agrees at 14 bases. With V trimmed by 5 bases and J by 3 bases, 6 bases remained unmatched. This CDR3 is 17 amino acids long. Germline V gene data show CDR1 as SGHAT and CDR2 as FQNNGV. CDR3 sequence (DNA): TGTGCCAGCAGCGCTAGACTAGCGGGGGGGCTCTACAATGAGCAGTTCTTC. As protein: CASSARLAGGLYNEQFF.

The chain links TRBV2 to TRBJ1-5, with a tentative D call TRBD1 (6 bases). This CDR3 comprises 14 residues. The V gene's germline CDR1 is SNHLY and CDR2 FYNNEI. V lost 4 bases and J 9 bases, leaving 16 bases between the germline ends. This chain's CDR3 is CASSVEGGYTPQHF. CDR3 in DNA: TGTGCCAGCAGTGTAGAGGGGGGCTACACGCCCCAGCATTTT.

This chain connects TRBV6-6 to TRBJ2-3; D is unresolved. The CDR3 loop spans 11 amino acids. Between the trimmed V and J ends, which lost 4 bases and 3 bases, there was a span of 2 bases. CDR1 and CDR2 (germline): MNHNY, SVGAGI (reference sequence). CDR3 protein: CASSSTDTQYF. The CDR3 region has the DNA TGTGCCAGCAGTTCGACAGATACGCAGTATTTT.

V usage is TRBV29-1 and J usage is TRBJ2-3, with a tentative D call TRBD2 (5 bases). This CDR3 spans 13 amino acids. The germline CDR1 and CDR2 sequences are SQVTM and ANQGSEA. The V end lost 4 bases, the J end lost 4 bases, and 12 bases lay between the germline ends. CDR3 nucleotide sequence: TGCAGCGTTGGTCCTAGCATAGCAGATACGCAGTATTTT. It yields the protein CSVGPSIADTQYF.

This chain connects TRBV7-2 to TRBJ1-5; the D gene is possibly TRBD1 (6 bases). V lost 1 base and J 7 bases, leaving 8 bases between the germline ends. From germline, CDR1 is SGHTA and CDR2 FQGNSA. This CDR3 has 13 amino acids. The CDR3 coding sequence is TGTGCCAGCAGCTTAGGACAGGAACAGCCCCAGCATTTT. Translation: CASSLGQEQPQHF.

The chain links TRBV10-3 to TRBJ1-3; D gene unclear. In germline, CDR1 is ENHRY, CDR2 SYGVKD. The CDR3 sequence is 15 residues long. The ends were cut back, 3 bases at V and 0 bases at J, with 9 bases in the middle. The CDR3 coding sequence is TGTGCCATCAGTGAAGGACGGGACTCTGGAAACACCATATATTTT. Amino acid sequence: CAISEGRDSGNTIYF.

V gene TRBV13 combines with J gene TRBJ1-6, with a weak D call TRBD1 (6 bases). CDR1 PRHDT and CDR2 FYEKMQ come from the germline V gene (reference sequence). Trimming took off 1 base at V and 7 bases at J, with 11 bases between the two ends. The CDR3 loop spans 15 amino acids. CDR3 sequence reads: CASSLEQGDNSPLHF. CDR3 nucleotide sequence: TGTGCCAGCAGCTTAGAACAGGGAGACAATTCACCCCTCCACTTT.

This clone turned up a few times. The chain combines TRBV11-2 with TRBJ2-5; D remains ambiguous. The CDR3 runs 12 residues. V shed 2 bases and J shed 1 base, with 2 bases lying between them. Germline V lookup: CDR1 SGHAT, CDR2 FQNNGV. The CDR3: CASSLLQETQYF. CDR3 in DNA: TGTGCCAGCAGCTTACTCCAAGAGACCCAGTACTTC.

The table lists this clone with a few counts. CDR3 in amino acids: CASSALGGGDQPQHF. As DNA, the CDR3 is TGTGCCAGCAGTGCCCTGGGCGGGGGCGATCAGCCCCAGCATTTT. The chain combines TRBV25-1 with TRBJ1-5, with D possibly TRBD1 on 6 matching bases. CDR1 MGHDK and CDR2 SYGVNS come from the germline V gene. Trimming removed 4 bases at V and 5 bases at J, with 15 bases between. The CDR3 covers 15 residues.

The genes are TRBV6-6 and TRBJ2-1; the match to TRBD2 covers 8 bases. This CDR3 is 14 amino acids long. V was pared by 5 bases and J by 3 bases, with 3 bases of the junction left unmatched. Germline V gene data show CDR1 as MNHNY and CDR2 as SVGAGI (reference sequence). The CDR3 sequence: CASSVAGNYNEQFF. The CDR3, as DNA: TGTGCCAGCAGTGTAGCGGGGAACTACAATGAGCAGTTCTTC.

This clone came up a few times. The rearrangement links TRBV4-3 to TRBJ2-2; D unresolved. CDR3 size: 14 residues. Germline assignment: CDR1 LGHNA and CDR2 YSLEER. V dropped 0 bases and J dropped 9 bases, with 11 bases sitting between them. This chain's CDR3 is CASSQDGRGRELFF. The CDR3 region has the DNA TGCGCCAGCAGCCAAGATGGACGTGGGAGGGAGCTGTTTTTT.

This clone was seen more than once but under ten times. At the DNA level, this CDR3 is encoded by other sequences in the same sample as well. CDR3 coding DNA: TGCGCCAGCAGCTCCCGGACGGGAAACACTGAAGCTTTCTTT. Protein product: CASSSRTGNTEAFF. The V gene is TRBV5-1, the J gene TRBJ1-1; D uncertain. V lost 3 bases and J lost 2, with 11 bases in between. There are 14 residues in the CDR3. Germline values: CDR1 SGHRS, CDR2 YFSETQ. Based on the CDR3 plus reference TRBV5-1 and TRBJ1-1, the full variable domain is KAGVTQTPRYLIKTRGQQVTLSCSPISGHRSVSWYQQTPGQGLQFLFEYFSETQRNKGNFPGRFSGRQFSNSRSEMNVSTLELGDSALYLCASSSRTGNTEAFFGQGTRLTVV.

The J gene is TRBJ1-1, the V gene TRBV2; possibly TRBD1 for D (5 bases). Trimming took 4 bases from V and 0 from J, leaving 12 bases between them. This CDR3 comprises 15 residues. Germline V lookup: CDR1 SNHLY, CDR2 FYNNEI. The CDR3 DNA reads as TGTGCCAGCAGTGGATCGGGACGGGTGAACACTGAAGCTTTCTTT. This gives the protein CASSGSGRVNTEAFF.

The chain combines TRBV6-6 with TRBJ2-1, with 10 positions matching TRBD1. CDR3 length: 15 residues. J gave up 15 bases and V 6 bases, and 17 bases lay outside the gene matches. The germline V gene encodes CDR1 MNHNY and CDR2 SVGAGI (reference sequence). CDR3 in DNA: TGTGCCAGCAGATCCTCGGGGGACAGGGGCTTTAGTATGTTCTTC. It is translated as CASRSSGDRGFSMFF.